Below, 7 T cell receptor beta chains from the same sample are listed, as sequenced in a study of cytomegalovirus exposure and HLA in healthy donors. The PCR employed 60 Vbeta primers together with 13 Jbeta primers. TCRdb's table, derived via immunoSEQ multiplex PCR, lists solely in-frame clones and lacks some. The sample includes about 270,000 clones, around 65% of them seen just once. Sequenced input: PBMCs. Every receptor here comes from a female donor in good health and CMV-seronegative.

The chain recombines TRBV6-5 with TRBJ2-3; possibly TRBD1 for D (6 bases). In germline, CDR1 is MNHEY, CDR2 SVGAGI. V was pared by 5 bases and J by 4 bases, with 13 bases between. The CDR3 totals 14 residues. The CDR3 region is CASSQQGAADTQYF. CDR3 coding DNA: TGTGCCAGCAGTCAACAGGGCGCCGCAGATACGCAGTATTTT.

The V and J genes are TRBV18 and TRBJ2-7; D is unclear. Trimming took 6 bases from V and 4 from J, leaving 13 bases between them. Germline V gene sequence: CDR1 KGHSH, CDR2 LQKENI. The CDR3 runs to 13 residues. The CDR3 nucleotides are TGTGCCAGCTCCCCCGGCGCGGCTTACGAGCAGTACTTC. Protein: CASSPGAAYEQYF.

This clone was detected only a few times. The chain couples TRBV4-1 to TRBJ1-2; no definite D call. CDR3 length: 16 amino acids. CDR1 and CDR2 from the germline V gene are MGHRA and YSYEKL. Trimming took off 3 bases at V and 7 bases at J, with 21 bases between the two ends. Written as DNA, the CDR3 is TGCGCCAGCAGCCATATCTTAGAGGAGAAAGAAGGTGGCTACACCTTC. Amino acid sequence: CASSHILEEKEGGYTF.

This clone was seen a few times. The rearrangement links TRBV2 to TRBJ2-7, with TRBD1 matching 9 bases. Germline assignment: CDR1 SNHLY and CDR2 FYNNEI. With V trimmed by 4 bases and J by 5 bases, 6 bases remained unmatched. The CDR3 totals 14 residues. CDR3 residues: CASSAYRGQDEQYF. The CDR3 DNA reads as TGTGCCAGCAGTGCCTACAGGGGGCAGGACGAGCAGTACTTC.

This chain connects TRBV29-1 to TRBJ1-2; 7 bases agree with TRBD1. The germline V gene encodes CDR1 SQVTM and CDR2 ANQGSEA. CDR3 size: 13 residues. The V and J ends lost 7 bases and 6 bases, in that order; junction bases with no gene match: 11. CDR3 in amino acids: CSAVAGTADGYTF. The DNA of the CDR3 is TGCAGCGCAGTGGCCGGGACAGCGGATGGCTACACCTTC.

CDR3 in amino acids: CASDSGRTSYEQFF. In DNA form, the CDR3 reads TGTGCCAGTGATAGCGGGAGGACTAGCTATGAGCAGTTCTTC. The chain combines TRBV19 with TRBJ2-1; 10 bases agree with TRBD2. The CDR3 sequence is 14 residues long. Germline V gene sequence: CDR1 LNHDA, CDR2 SQIVND (reference sequence). V trimming: 8 bases; J trimming: 8 bases; junction bases outside the gene matches: 9.

The V call is TRBV19, the J call TRBJ2-5; D remains unclear. The end of the DNA aligns better with TRBJ2-7, so the J call may be wrong. The germline gives CDR1 LNHDA, CDR2 SQIVND (reference sequence). The CDR3 is 12 amino acids. CDR3 nucleotide sequence: TGTGCCAGTAGTCCAGACGGGTACGAGCAGTACTTC. Its translation is CASSPDGYEQYF.